One and the same sample provided the 32 T cell receptor beta chains below, sequenced in a study of cytomegalovirus exposure and HLA in healthy donors. Primers for the PCR totalled 60 Vbeta and 13 Jbeta. Assay used: immunoSEQ multiplex PCR; TCRdb lists only in-frame clones, some missing. The sample gives about 200,000 clones, around 85% of which show up once; around 1.7% is in the top ten. Sequencing input: PBMCs. The receptors were gathered from a middle-aged man in good health and CMV-seronegative.

This clone turned up a few times. The rearrangement links TRBV28 to TRBJ2-5; D is ambiguous. V was cut by 3 bases and J by 1 base, with 9 bases left in between. Germline CDR1 MDHEN, CDR2 SYDVKM. This CDR3 region has 14 residues. The CDR3 DNA sequence: TGTGCCAGCAGTTTTGGAGAGGTCCAAGAGACCCAGTACTTC. Amino acids: CASSFGEVQETQYF. Full variable domain (rest looked up from reference TRBV28 and TRBJ2-5): DVKVTQSSRYLVKRTGEKVFLECVQDMDHENMFWYRQDPGLGLRLIYFSYDVKMKEKGDIPEGYSVSREKKERFSLILESASTNQTSMYLCASSFGEVQETQYFGPGTRLLVL.

The rearrangement joins TRBV9 to TRBJ2-3, with D tentatively TRBD1 (6 bases). Germline V CDR1 and CDR2: SGDLS, YYNGEE. Trimming took 5 bases from V and 3 from J, leaving 22 bases between them. The CDR3 sequence is 17 residues long. The CDR3 protein is CASSIPRGSLGTDTQYF. DNA of the CDR3: TGTGCCAGCAGTATTCCCAGGGGAAGCCTAGGGACAGATACGCAGTATTTT. The full variable domain, its missing parts supplied by reference TRBV9 and TRBJ2-3, is DSGVTQTPKHLITATGQRVTLRCSPRSGDLSVYWYQQSLDQGLQFLIQYYNGEERAKGNILERFSAQQFPDLHSELNLSSLELGDSALYFCASSIPRGSLGTDTQYFGPGTRLTVL.

On this clone itself: This CDR3 is also generated by other DNA sequences in the sample. The chain links TRBV19 to TRBJ1-1, with 12 nucleotides matching TRBD1. V was pared by 1 base and J by 4 bases, with 4 bases of the junction left unmatched. This CDR3 spans 16 amino acids. Germline values: CDR1 LNHDA, CDR2 SQIVND (reference sequence). The CDR3 coding sequence is TGTGCCAGTAGTATAGGGGGACAGGGGGCAGGCACTGAAGCTTTCTTT. It yields the protein CASSIGGQGAGTEAFF.

This sequence joins TRBV4-1 and TRBJ2-7, with 8 bases identical to TRBD2. The CDR3 length is 16 residues. Germline CDR1 is MGHRA and CDR2 is YSYEKL. With V trimmed by 0 bases and J by 2 bases, 6 bases remained unmatched. The DNA for the CDR3 is TGCGCCAGCAGCCAAGATCTTGGACTAGCTACCTACGAGCAGTACTTC. Translating gives CASSQDLGLATYEQYF.

The rearrangement uses TRBV5-4 and TRBJ2-2, with D perhaps TRBD2 (6 bases). V was pared by 4 bases and J by 4 bases, with 14 bases between. This CDR3 is built from 15 residues. CDR1 SGHNT and CDR2 YYREEE come from the germline V gene (reference sequence). CDR3 sequence reads: CASSPTSYGTGELFF. The CDR3 DNA sequence: TGTGCCAGCAGCCCGACTAGTTACGGCACCGGGGAGCTGTTTTTT.

The V call is TRBV5-8, the J call TRBJ2-5, with D maybe TRBD1 (6 bases). V was pared by 0 bases and J by 4 bases, with 16 bases between. CDR3 length equals 16 residues. Germline lookup yields CDR1 SGHTS and CDR2 YDEGEE. CDR3 sequence (DNA): TGTGCCAGCAGCTTGGCCGTCACCGGGACATCAGAGACCCAGTACTTC. Protein: CASSLAVTGTSETQYF.

In this sample, this clone turned up once. The chain is built from TRBV5-1 and TRBJ1-2; the match to TRBD1 covers 7 bases. The V gene's germline CDR1 is SGHRS and CDR2 YFSETQ. With 3 bases clipped from V and 8 bases from J, the junction kept 7 bases outside the gene matches. The CDR3 is 13 amino acids. The CDR3 reads CASSSGQVDGYTF. In DNA, the CDR3 is TGCGCCAGCAGCTCCGGACAGGTAGACGGCTACACCTTC. Combining the CDR3 with reference TRBV5-1 and TRBJ1-2 gives the whole variable domain KAGVTQTPRYLIKTRGQQVTLSCSPISGHRSVSWYQQTPGQGLQFLFEYFSETQRNKGNFPGRFSGRQFSNSRSEMNVSTLELGDSALYLCASSSGQVDGYTFGSGTRLTVV.

V is TRBV6-4 and J is TRBJ2-1; 7 bases fit TRBD1. The germline gives CDR1 MRHNA, CDR2 SNTAGT. CDR3 length: 15 residues. V lost 6 bases and J lost 7; bases outside the gene matches: 12. The chain's CDR3 is CASRAHRGDGNEQFF. CDR3 DNA sequence: TGTGCCAGCAGAGCTCACAGGGGCGACGGGAATGAGCAGTTCTTC.

The J gene is TRBJ1-4, the V gene TRBV6-1; D perhaps matches TRBD1 (5 bases). CDR3 length: 14 amino acids. In germline, CDR1 is MNHNS, CDR2 SASEGT. Trimming cost V 2 bases and J 8 bases, with 12 bases left between them. The CDR3 protein is CASSERPRGEKLFF. CDR3 coding DNA: TGTGCCAGCAGTGAAAGGCCACGGGGGGAAAAACTGTTTTTT.

The chain joins TRBV28 to TRBJ1-1; 11 bases line up with TRBD1. Germline trimming cut 5 bases from V and 4 bases from J; bases unmatched to any gene: 6. The CDR3 contains 15 residues. CDR1 MDHEN and CDR2 SYDVKM come from the germline V gene. The CDR3 sequence is CASSLTGTGGTEAFF. The DNA of the CDR3 is TGTGCCAGCAGTCTGACCGGGACAGGGGGCACTGAAGCTTTCTTT.

In nucleotides, the CDR3 is TGTGCCAGCAGTGATTCCGGGGGCAGCGGGAGGGGCTCCTACAATGAGCAGTTCTTC. Residues: CASSDSGGSGRGSYNEQFF. The chain uses TRBV6-1 and TRBJ2-1, with 10 bases aligning to TRBD2. The CDR3 loop spans 19 amino acids. V lost 3 bases, J lost 0 bases, and 11 bases stayed unmatched. The germline V gene has CDR1 MNHNS and CDR2 SASEGT.

The chain carries TRBV7-6 and TRBJ2-5; 10 positions agree with TRBD1. This CDR3 is built from 14 residues. Germline CDR1 reads SGHVS; CDR2 reads FNYEAQ. Trimming took 5 bases from V and 5 from J; bases not matched to a gene: 5. CDR3 region: CASSARQGAETQYF. The CDR3 DNA reads as TGTGCCAGCAGCGCGCGACAGGGGGCGGAGACCCAGTACTTC.

The rearrangement links TRBV19 to TRBJ2-2; 8 bases align to TRBD2. With 3 bases clipped from V and 7 bases from J, the junction kept 13 bases outside the gene matches. The length of the CDR3 is 17 residues. Germline loops: CDR1 LNHDA, CDR2 SQIVND (reference sequence). CDR3 DNA sequence: TGTGCCAGTAGTATCGCCGGGAGGGGGGTTGGGCGCGGGGAGCTGTTTTTT. The encoded protein is CASSIAGRGVGRGELFF.

The chain carries TRBV9 and TRBJ2-6, with 7 bases identical to TRBD1. The CDR3 has 15 amino acids. The junction had 2 bases not matched to a gene; V was cut back by 4 bases and J by 1 base. Germline V lookup: CDR1 SGDLS, CDR2 YYNGEE. DNA of the CDR3: TGTGCCAGCAGCCCAGGGGGTTCTGGGGCCAACGTCCTGACTTTC. Protein sequence: CASSPGGSGANVLTF. Complete variable domain (other parts from reference TRBV9 and TRBJ2-6): DSGVTQTPKHLITATGQRVTLRCSPRSGDLSVYWYQQSLDQGLQFLIQYYNGEERAKGNILERFSAQQFPDLHSELNLSSLELGDSALYFCASSPGGSGANVLTFGAGSRLTVL.

This clone was seen more than once but under ten times. The chain is built from TRBV5-1 and TRBJ2-3; 7 positions agree with TRBD2. Germline-derived CDR1 and CDR2 are SGHRS and YFSETQ. The CDR3 covers 15 residues. V gave up 0 bases and J gave up 2 bases; unmatched junction bases: 3. The CDR3 loop is CASSLVGTITDTQYF. CDR3 nucleotide sequence: TGCGCCAGCAGCTTGGTCGGGACTATCACAGATACGCAGTATTTT.

This chain links TRBV11-2 with TRBJ2-2, with TRBD2 identical over 12 bases. CDR3 length: 16 residues. The V gene's germline CDR1 is SGHAT and CDR2 FQNNGV. The junction had 4 bases not matched to a gene; V was cut back by 4 bases and J by 4 bases. The CDR3 loop is CASSYPGLAGTGELFF. The CDR3 DNA sequence: TGTGCCAGCAGCTACCCGGGACTAGCGGGCACCGGGGAGCTGTTTTTT. The entire variable domain, with the rest obtained from reference TRBV11-2 and TRBJ2-2, is as follows: EAGVAQSPRYKIIEKRQSVAFWCNPISGHATLYWYQQILGQGPKLLIQFQNNGVVDDSQLPKDRFSAERLKGVDSTLKIQPAKLEDSAVYLCASSYPGLAGTGELFFGEGSRLTVL.

The gene calls are TRBV4-2 and TRBJ1-6; no clear D. The CDR3 extends over 18 amino acids. The germline V and J ends were trimmed by 1 base and 0 bases, with 13 bases remaining between them. The germline gives CDR1 LGHNA, CDR2 YNFKEQ. CDR3 in amino acids: CASSQVARELSYNSPLHF. The CDR3 DNA reads TGTGCCAGCAGCCAAGTAGCGAGGGAGCTCTCCTATAATTCACCCCTCCACTTT.

V and J are TRBV18 and TRBJ2-3, with 7 bases matching TRBD1. Germline trimming cut 3 bases from V and 6 bases from J; bases unmatched to any gene: 3. CDR1 is KGHSH, CDR2 LQKENI, per germline. The CDR3 runs 13 residues. Written as DNA, the CDR3 is TGTGCCAGCTCACCCGGGACAGCCGATACGCAGTATTTT. Translation gives CASSPGTADTQYF.

The chain is built from TRBV6-5 and TRBJ1-2; 10 nucleotides line up with TRBD1. Per the germline V gene, CDR1 is MNHEY and CDR2 is SVGAGI. Trimming cost V 2 bases and J 2 bases; bases outside gene matches: 2. This CDR3 spans 15 amino acids. CDR3 region: CASSYLGQGNYGYTF. The CDR3 coding sequence is TGTGCCAGCAGTTACCTGGGACAGGGGAACTATGGCTACACCTTC.

A single count supports this clone. The sample holds other DNA sequences that translate to the same CDR3. The J gene is TRBJ2-7, the V gene TRBV29-1, with D possibly being TRBD2 (6 bases). The CDR3 covers 12 residues. The ends were cut back, 3 bases at V and 3 bases at J, with 9 bases in the middle. CDR1 is SQVTM and CDR2 is ANQGSEA in the germline V gene. The CDR3 spells CSVDRGGYEQYF. DNA of the CDR3: TGCAGCGTTGATAGGGGAGGCTACGAGCAGTACTTC.

The gene calls are TRBV7-6 and TRBJ1-5; D is uncertain. Trimming took 5 bases from V and 0 from J, leaving 8 bases between them. Germline V gives CDR1 SGHVS, CDR2 FNYEAQ. The CDR3 is made up of 14 amino acids. The CDR3 bases are TGTGCCAGCAGCCAGTCATATAGCAATCAGCCCCAGCATTTT. Translation: CASSQSYSNQPQHF. Filled out from reference TRBV7-6 and TRBJ1-5, the complete variable domain reads GAGVSQSPRYKVTKRGQDVALRCDPISGHVSLYWYRQALGQGPEFLTYFNYEAQQDKSGLPNDRFSAERPEGSISTLTIQRTEQRDSAMYRCASSQSYSNQPQHFGDGTRLSIL.

The rearrangement uses TRBV2 and TRBJ2-7; D remains ambiguous. CDR3 length equals 13 residues. Germline lookup yields CDR1 SNHLY and CDR2 FYNNEI. V was trimmed by 2 bases and J by 3 bases, leaving 8 bases between them. DNA of the CDR3: TGTGCCAGCAGTGAAACTCCATTCTACGAGCAGTACTTC. Amino acids: CASSETPFYEQYF.

V is TRBV6-1 and J is TRBJ1-1, with 9 bases aligning to TRBD1. V was clipped by 10 bases and J by 5 bases; unmatched bases: 8. This CDR3 comprises 13 residues. Germline CDR1 and CDR2: MNHNS and SASEGT. The CDR3 reads CAITTGGATEAFF. In DNA form, the CDR3 reads TGTGCCATCACGACAGGGGGTGCAACTGAAGCTTTCTTT.

The rearrangement joins TRBV28 to TRBJ2-4, with D perhaps TRBD1 (6 bases). Germline V lookup: CDR1 MDHEN, CDR2 SYDVKM. There are 14 residues in the CDR3. V lost 3 bases and J 9 bases, leaving 15 bases between the germline ends. CDR3 sequence (DNA): TGTGCCAGCAGTTTCGGGCAGGGGAAGGGCATTCAGTACTTC. Amino acid sequence: CASSFGQGKGIQYF.

J is TRBJ2-7 and V is TRBV4-1, with TRBD2 matching 7 bases. The CDR3 extends over 17 amino acids. The germline CDR1 and CDR2 sequences are MGHRA and YSYEKL. J was trimmed by 1 base and V by 1 base; bases with no gene match: 10. This chain's CDR3 is CASSQVLFSSGSYEQYF. CDR3 in DNA: TGCGCCAGCAGCCAAGTTCTCTTTAGTAGCGGGTCCTACGAGCAGTACTTC.

The chain couples TRBV19 to TRBJ2-5; TRBD1 matches 8 bases. V trimming: 4 bases; J trimming: 5 bases; junction bases outside the gene matches: 9. The CDR3 is made up of 15 amino acids. Germline CDR1 LNHDA, CDR2 SQIVND (reference sequence). The chain's CDR3 is CASSRDRTEMETQYF. CDR3 DNA sequence: TGTGCCAGTAGTAGGGACAGGACGGAGATGGAGACCCAGTACTTC.

The chain uses TRBV4-1 and TRBJ2-7, with D perhaps TRBD1 (5 bases). The V and J ends lost 4 bases and 2 bases respectively, with 12 bases between them. The germline V gene encodes CDR1 MGHRA and CDR2 YSYEKL. CDR3 length equals 14 residues. The DNA for the CDR3 is TGCGCCAGCAGCCCAAGTGGGGCCACCTACGAGCAGTACTTC. This translates into CASSPSGATYEQYF.

The gene calls are TRBV12-5 and TRBJ2-7; tentative D call: TRBD1 (6 bases). The germline V and J ends were trimmed by 9 bases and 2 bases, with 14 bases remaining between them. CDR1 is LGHNT and CDR2 is FRNRAP in the germline V gene. The CDR3 is made up of 13 amino acids. The CDR3 bases are TGTGCTAGCGCGGACAGTGTTCCCTACGAGCAGTACTTC. Encoded protein: CASADSVPYEQYF.

The chain uses TRBV7-3 and TRBJ2-7; 12 bases match TRBD2. The ends lost 3 bases at V and 5 bases at J; junction bases unmatched: 5. The germline V gene encodes CDR1 SGHTA and CDR2 FQGTGA. The CDR3 contains 15 residues. CDR3 coding DNA: TGTGCCAGCAGCTTCAGACTAGCGGGAGTCAACGAGCAGTACTTC. Translation gives CASSFRLAGVNEQYF.

The chain links TRBV29-1 to TRBJ2-7; tentative D call: TRBD1 (6 bases). Per the germline V gene, CDR1 is SQVTM and CDR2 is ANQGSEA. V was trimmed by 5 bases and J by 3 bases, leaving 8 bases between them. CDR3 length: 11 amino acids. CDR3 DNA sequence: TGCAGCGTTTCGGACAGCTACGAGCAGTACTTC. This codes for CSVSDSYEQYF.

V is TRBV6-1 and J is TRBJ1-2, with TRBD1 as a possible D gene (5 bases). The CDR3 contains 12 residues. The germline V and J ends were trimmed by 6 bases and 5 bases, with 10 bases remaining between them. Germline CDR1 and CDR2: MNHNS and SASEGT. The CDR3 is CASSREGYGYTF. The CDR3 DNA reads as TGTGCCAGCAGCAGGGAGGGGTATGGCTACACCTTC.

The chain is built from TRBV2 and TRBJ1-1, with 8 bases matching TRBD1. CDR3 length: 14 amino acids. J gave up 4 bases and V 6 bases, and 7 bases lay outside the gene matches. CDR1 and CDR2 from the germline V gene are SNHLY and FYNNEI. The CDR3 DNA follows: TGTGCCAGCAGGGTGACAGGGGTTGGCACTGAAGCTTTCTTT. Translation gives CASRVTGVGTEAFF.